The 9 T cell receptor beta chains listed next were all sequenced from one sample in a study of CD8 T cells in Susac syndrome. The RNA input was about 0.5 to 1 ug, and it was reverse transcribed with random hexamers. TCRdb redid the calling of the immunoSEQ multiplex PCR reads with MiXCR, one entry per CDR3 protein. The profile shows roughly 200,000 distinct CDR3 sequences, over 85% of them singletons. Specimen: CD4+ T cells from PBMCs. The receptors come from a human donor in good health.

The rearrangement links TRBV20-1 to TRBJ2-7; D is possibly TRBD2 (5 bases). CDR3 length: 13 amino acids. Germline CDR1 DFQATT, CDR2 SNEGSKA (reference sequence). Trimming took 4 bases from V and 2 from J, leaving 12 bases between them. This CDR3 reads CSAKRTGTYEQYV. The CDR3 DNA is TGCAGTGCTAAGCGGACGGGGACCTACGAGCAGTACGTC.

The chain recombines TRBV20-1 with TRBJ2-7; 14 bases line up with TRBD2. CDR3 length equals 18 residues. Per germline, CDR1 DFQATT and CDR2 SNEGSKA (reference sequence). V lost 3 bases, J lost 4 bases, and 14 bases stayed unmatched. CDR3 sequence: CSASRPPGTSGSLYEQYV. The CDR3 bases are TGCAGTGCTAGTAGGCCGCCCGGGACTAGCGGGAGTTTGTACGAGCAGTACGTC.

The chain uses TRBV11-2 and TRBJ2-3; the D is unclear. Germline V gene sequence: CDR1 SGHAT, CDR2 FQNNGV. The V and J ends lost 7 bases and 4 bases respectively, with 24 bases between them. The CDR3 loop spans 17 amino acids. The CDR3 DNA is TGTGCCAGCACCCAATTAACAACCCCGCTCGTAGCAGATACGCAGTATTTT. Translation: CASTQLTTPLVADTQYF.

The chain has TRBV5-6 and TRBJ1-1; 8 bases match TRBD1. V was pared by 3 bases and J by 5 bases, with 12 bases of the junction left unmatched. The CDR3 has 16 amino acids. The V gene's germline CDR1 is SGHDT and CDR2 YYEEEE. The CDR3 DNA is TGTGCCAGCAGCTCTGTTCTGAGACAGGGGCGGACTGAAGCTTTCTTT. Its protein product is CASSSVLRQGRTEAFF. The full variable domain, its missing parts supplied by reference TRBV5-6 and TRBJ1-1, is DAGVTQSPTHLIKTRGQQVTLRCSPKSGHDTVSWYQQALGQGPQFIFQYYEEEERQRGNFPDRFSGHQFPNYSSELNVNALLLGDSALYLCASSSVLRQGRTEAFFGQGTRLTVV.

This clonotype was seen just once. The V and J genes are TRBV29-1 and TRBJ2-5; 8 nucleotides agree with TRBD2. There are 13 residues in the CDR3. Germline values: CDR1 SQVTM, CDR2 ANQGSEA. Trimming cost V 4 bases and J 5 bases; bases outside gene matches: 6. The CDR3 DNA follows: TGCAGCGTTGCGGCTAGCGGGTCGGAGACCCAGTACTTC. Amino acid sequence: CSVAASGSETQYF.

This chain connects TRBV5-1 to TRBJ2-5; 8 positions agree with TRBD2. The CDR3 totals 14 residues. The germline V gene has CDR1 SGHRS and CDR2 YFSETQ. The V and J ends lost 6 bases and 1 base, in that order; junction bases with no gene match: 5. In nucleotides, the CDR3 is TGCGCCAGCACCGACGGGGGGGCCCAAGAGACCCAGTACTTC. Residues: CASTDGGAQETQYF.

The CDR3 is CASAQTLGSDTQYF. In DNA form, the CDR3 reads TGTGCTAGTGCACAGACCCTCGGGTCGGATACGCAGTATTTT. V usage is TRBV12-5 and J usage is TRBJ2-3; no clear D gene. CDR1 and CDR2 from the germline V gene are LGHNT and FRNRAP. Trimming stripped 7 bases from V and 6 bases from J, with 17 bases between. The CDR3 is 14 amino acids.

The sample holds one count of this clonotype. DNA of the CDR3: TGTGCCACTAACCGGGCTAGCGAGGAGGAGACCCAGTACTTC. It yields the protein CATNRASEEETQYF. The rearrangement links TRBV10-3 to TRBJ2-5, with D possibly TRBD2 on 6 matching bases. Germline CDR1 is ENHRY and CDR2 is SYGVKD. V was shortened by 10 bases and J by 5 bases, with 20 bases between the two germline ends. The CDR3 spans 14 residues.

The CDR3 nucleotides are TGTGCCATCAGGGGATCAGGGGTACCATACGAGCAGTACTTC. Its translation is CAIRGSGVPYEQYF. This rearrangement joins TRBV10-3 to TRBJ2-7, with a possible D match to TRBD1 (6 bases). The germline V and J ends were trimmed by 6 bases and 4 bases, with 16 bases remaining between them. CDR1 is ENHRY and CDR2 is SYGVKD in the germline V gene. This CDR3 region has 14 residues.